This entry lists 29 T cell receptor beta chains sequenced from one sample in a study of persistence of HIV-infected CD4 T cells. Their recognized antigens are unknown. The libraries were made with immunoSEQ version 4 in survey mode. TCRdb's copy holds only in-frame clones and misses some; the assay was immunoSEQ multiplex PCR. The sample shows roughly 45,000 clones, roughly 90% of them seen only once. Anti-CD3/anti-CD28 beads served as a nonspecific positive control stimulus. Responding CD4+ T cells were sorted by upregulation of both CD40 ligand and CD69. The specimen comprised CD4+ T cells sorted from PBMCs after approximately 20-hour stimulation, sampled from a patient who received antiretroviral therapy. These receptors all come from an adult man with HIV who was CMV-seropositive.

To note about this clone: This specimen includes other DNA sequences encoding the same CDR3. The chain combines TRBV5-1 with TRBJ1-1; TRBD1 matches at 7 bases. V was pared by 4 bases and J by 0 bases, with 3 bases of the junction left unmatched. This CDR3 region has 14 residues. Germline V gives CDR1 SGHRS, CDR2 YFSETQ. The CDR3 is CASSMGQMNTEAFF. CDR3 DNA sequence: TGCGCCAGCAGCATGGGACAGATGAACACTGAAGCTTTCTTT.

This chain links TRBV19 with TRBJ2-5; 11 positions agree with TRBD1. The V gene's germline CDR1 is LNHDA and CDR2 SQIVND (reference sequence). After removal of 4 bases from V and 4 bases from J, the junction contained 5 bases not matched to a gene. The CDR3 length is 15 residues. CDR3 DNA sequence: TGTGCCAGTAGTAAGGACAGGGGGCAGGTAGAGACCCAGTACTTC. Translating gives CASSKDRGQVETQYF.

The chain joins TRBV11-2 to TRBJ2-7; no clear D gene. This CDR3 spans 15 amino acids. The germline V and J ends were trimmed by 0 bases and 0 bases, with 9 bases remaining between them. Germline CDR1 reads SGHAT; CDR2 reads FQNNGV. In nucleotides, the CDR3 is TGTGCCAGCAGCTTAGAATCGGCTATCTCCTACGAGCAGTACTTC. Translation: CASSLESAISYEQYF.

V gene TRBV9 combines with J gene TRBJ1-3; D call uncertain. This CDR3 region has 17 residues. Trimming left V 0 bases short and J 0 bases short, with 13 bases between. The germline V gene encodes CDR1 SGDLS and CDR2 YYNGEE. CDR3 coding DNA: TGTGCCAGCAGCGTAGTTGAGGTACCACACTCTGGAAACACCATATATTTT. Amino acid sequence: CASSVVEVPHSGNTIYF.

This chain connects TRBV3-1 (or the pseudogene TRBV3-2) to TRBJ1-1, with D perhaps TRBD1 (6 bases). CDR1 is LGHDT, CDR2 YNNKEL, per germline (reference sequence). Deletions cut 0 bases from V and 0 bases from J, with 14 bases between. This CDR3 contains 17 residues. In DNA, the CDR3 is TGTGCCAGCAGCCAAGAAGGCCAGGGGCTAATGAACACTGAAGCTTTCTTT. Translation: CASSQEGQGLMNTEAFF.

The rearrangement joins TRBV13 to TRBJ1-2, with D unresolved. Trimming cost V 0 bases and J 5 bases, with 7 bases left between them. Germline V CDR1 and CDR2: PRHDT, FYEKMQ (reference sequence). The CDR3 contains 13 residues. The CDR3 coding sequence is TGTGCCAGCAGCTTAGGCCCACAGTATGGCTACACCTTC. The encoded protein is CASSLGPQYGYTF.

This clone was recorded once. V and J are TRBV9 and TRBJ2-3, with TRBD2 matching over 8 bases. The germline gives CDR1 SGDLS, CDR2 YYNGEE. This CDR3 has 15 residues. J lost 6 bases, V lost 1 base, and 7 bases had no gene match. Here the CDR3 reads CASSVNGGAWDTQYF. DNA of the CDR3: TGTGCCAGCAGCGTAAACGGGGGGGCCTGGGATACGCAGTATTTT.

V gene TRBV4-2 combines with J gene TRBJ2-1, with D perhaps TRBD1 (6 bases). This CDR3 has 17 residues. Germline values: CDR1 LGHNA, CDR2 YNFKEQ. With 2 bases removed from V and 0 bases from J, the gap between germline ends came to 14 bases. CDR3 bases: TGTGCCAGCAGCCAACTCAGAGACAGGTCCTCCTACAATGAGCAGTTCTTC. Translated: CASSQLRDRSSYNEQFF.

The rearrangement links TRBV6-5 to TRBJ1-1; perhaps TRBD1 as D (5 bases). The CDR3 length is 15 residues. V was clipped by 0 bases and J by 2 bases, with 10 bases between them. Germline CDR1 MNHEY, CDR2 SVGAGI. The CDR3 nucleotides are TGTGCCAGCAGTTACTCGCTTCAGGGAAACACTGAAGCTTTCTTT. It codes for CASSYSLQGNTEAFF.

This clone has a single count. The chain couples TRBV7-9 to TRBJ2-1, with 7 bases matching TRBD2. The V gene end was trimmed by 0 bases and the J gene end by 7 bases; junction bases not matched to a gene: 0. Germline assignment: CDR1 SEHNR and CDR2 FQNEAQ (reference sequence). The CDR3 runs 13 residues. The CDR3 sequence is CASSLAGGNEQFF. The CDR3 DNA follows: TGTGCCAGCAGCTTAGCGGGGGGGAATGAGCAGTTCTTC.

The chain joins TRBV3-1 (or the pseudogene TRBV3-2) to TRBJ2-1; D tentatively reads TRBD1 or TRBD2 (5 bases each). Germline values: CDR1 LGHDT, CDR2 YNNKEL (reference sequence). CDR3 length equals 17 residues. The germline V and J ends were trimmed by 0 bases and 0 bases, with 12 bases remaining between them. The CDR3 loop is CASSQERAGLSYNEQFF. CDR3 coding DNA: TGTGCCAGCAGCCAAGAGAGGGCAGGGCTCTCCTACAATGAGCAGTTCTTC.

The V gene is TRBV3-1 (or the pseudogene TRBV3-2), the J gene TRBJ2-1; TRBD2 matches 7 bases. CDR1 is LGHDT, CDR2 YNNKEL, per germline (reference sequence). The length of the CDR3 is 18 residues. V lost 4 bases and J lost 6; bases outside the gene matches: 18. CDR3 in amino acids: CASSRIQDGGVHRNEQFF. As DNA, the CDR3 is TGTGCCAGCAGCCGCATCCAGGATGGGGGGGTCCATCGCAATGAGCAGTTCTTC.

The chain carries TRBV2 and TRBJ2-3; no definite D call. This CDR3 spans 13 amino acids. V lost 8 bases to trimming and J lost 2 bases, with 11 bases between them. From germline, CDR1 is SNHLY and CDR2 FYNNEI. CDR3 sequence: CASERRVTDTQYF. As DNA, the CDR3 is TGTGCCAGCGAGCGCAGAGTCACAGATACGCAGTATTTT.

The rearrangement joins TRBV27 to TRBJ1-1; 7 bases match TRBD1. V shed 5 bases, J shed 1 base, and the junction held 7 bases outside the gene matches. Per the germline V gene, CDR1 is MNHEY and CDR2 is SMNVEV (reference sequence). This CDR3 has 15 residues. CDR3 residues: CASSPRTGGNTEAFF. In DNA form, the CDR3 reads TGTGCCAGCAGTCCCAGGACAGGCGGGAACACTGAAGCTTTCTTT.

The rearrangement uses TRBV6-6 and TRBJ2-7, with D tentatively TRBD1 or TRBD2 (5 bases each). The V end lost 7 bases, the J end lost 2 bases, and 15 bases lay between the germline ends. The germline gives CDR1 MNHNY, CDR2 SVGAGI (reference sequence). CDR3 length: 14 residues. The CDR3: CASKSGRLTYEQYF. The CDR3 DNA follows: TGTGCCAGCAAATCGGGACGGTTAACCTACGAGCAGTACTTC.

The chain links TRBV5-6 to TRBJ1-6; possible D gene TRBD1, 6 bases. CDR1 is SGHDT and CDR2 is YYEEEE in the germline V gene. The CDR3 has 15 amino acids. V gave up 6 bases and J gave up 10 bases, with 20 bases separating them. This CDR3 is CASTLGGLKLSPLHF. CDR3 sequence (DNA): TGTGCCAGCACCTTAGGGGGGCTAAAACTATCACCCCTCCACTTT.

The V gene is TRBV10-3, the J gene TRBJ1-6; possible D gene TRBD1, 5 bases. The CDR3 length is 13 residues. The germline V gene encodes CDR1 ENHRY and CDR2 SYGVKD. V lost 7 bases and J lost 7, with 11 bases in between. CDR3 in amino acids: CAITRDVNSPLHF. The CDR3 nucleotides are TGTGCCATCACCCGGGACGTCAATTCACCCCTCCACTTT.

The chain is built from TRBV28 and TRBJ1-2; TRBD1 matches 12 bases. Germline V CDR1 and CDR2: MDHEN, SYDVKM. Trimming removed 8 bases from V and 7 bases from J; junction bases left unmatched: 8. CDR3 size: 14 residues. In DNA, the CDR3 is TGTGCCAGCCTGCCGGGACAGGGGGCGAGTGGCTACACCTTC. The encoded protein is CASLPGQGASGYTF.

This chain uses TRBV6-5 with TRBJ1-5; D is perhaps TRBD1 (6 bases). V was trimmed by 6 bases and J by 0 bases, leaving 12 bases between them. The CDR3 has 15 amino acids. CDR1 MNHEY and CDR2 SVGAGI come from the germline V gene. Here the CDR3 DNA reads TGTGCCAGCAGCTGGACAGCTTATAGCAATCAGCCCCAGCATTTT. Its translation: CASSWTAYSNQPQHF.

J is TRBJ1-2 and V is TRBV11-3; 8 bases are a match to TRBD1. CDR1 and CDR2 from the germline V gene are SGHNT and YENEEA. Losses at the gene ends were 4 bases for V and 6 bases for J; bases not matched to a gene: 7. This CDR3 is 14 amino acids long. As DNA, the CDR3 is TGTGCCAGCAGCTACGTCAGGGGGCGGAATGGCTACACCTTC. Protein: CASSYVRGRNGYTF. The full variable domain, with the rest looked up from reference TRBV11-3 and TRBJ1-2, is EAGVVQSPRYKIIEKKQPVAFWCNPISGHNTLYWYLQNLGQGPELLIRYENEEAVDDSQLPKDRFSAERLKGVDSTLKIQPAELGDSAVYLCASSYVRGRNGYTFGSGTRLTVV.

This clone was observed once. This chain links TRBV7-2 with TRBJ2-2; D not resolved. From germline, CDR1 is SGHTA and CDR2 FQGNSA. The CDR3 extends over 13 amino acids. The V end lost 1 base, the J end lost 1 base, and 1 base lay between the germline ends. The CDR3 sequence: CASSLENTGELFF. Here the CDR3 DNA reads TGTGCCAGCAGCTTAGAGAACACCGGGGAGCTGTTTTTT.

Only one count was recorded for this clone. V usage is TRBV2 and J usage is TRBJ2-7; 8 bases line up with TRBD1. This CDR3 has 15 amino acids. Germline V lookup: CDR1 SNHLY, CDR2 FYNNEI. The V gene end was trimmed by 7 bases and the J gene end by 0 bases; junction bases not matched to a gene: 8. The CDR3 sequence is CASTRDRRLSYEQYF. The CDR3 DNA is TGTGCCAGCACTCGGGACAGGCGACTCTCCTACGAGCAGTACTTC. The whole variable domain, remainder taken from reference TRBV2 and TRBJ2-7, is EPEVTQTPSHQVTQMGQEVILRCVPISNHLYFYWYRQILGQKVEFLVSFYNNEISEKSEIFDDQFSVERPDGSNFTLKIRSTKLEDSAMYFCASTRDRRLSYEQYFGPGTRLTVT.

The rearrangement links TRBV7-8 to TRBJ1-1, with unresolved D. Germline V CDR1 and CDR2: SGHVS, FQNEAQ. This CDR3 region has 14 residues. The V end lost 1 base, the J end lost 1 base, and 7 bases lay between the germline ends. CDR3 protein: CASSLGTANTEAFF. The CDR3 region has the DNA TGTGCCAGCAGCTTAGGTACGGCGAACACTGAAGCTTTCTTT.

The chain couples TRBV9 to TRBJ2-2; D unclear. Trimming removed 0 bases from V and 5 bases from J, with 11 bases in between. The CDR3 extends over 15 amino acids. The germline gives CDR1 SGDLS, CDR2 YYNGEE. The CDR3 reads CASSVESYLTGELFF. CDR3 nucleotides: TGTGCCAGCAGCGTAGAGTCCTATTTAACCGGGGAGCTGTTTTTT.

The gene calls are TRBV27 and TRBJ1-4; D ambiguous. Germline V lookup: CDR1 MNHEY, CDR2 SMNVEV (reference sequence). The V end was cut by 1 base, the J end by 1 base, with 4 bases between. CDR3 length: 14 residues. CDR3 nucleotides: TGTGCCAGCAGTTTATGGGGAACTAATGAAAAACTGTTTTTT. Amino acid sequence: CASSLWGTNEKLFF. Using reference TRBV27 and TRBJ1-4 for the parts outside the CDR3, the full variable domain is EAQVTQNPRYLITVTGKKLTVTCSQNMNHEYMSWYRQDPGLGLRQIYYSMNVEVTDKGDVPEGYKVSRKEKRNFPLILESPSPNQTSLYFCASSLWGTNEKLFFGSGTQLSVL.

V is TRBV28 and J is TRBJ2-7; D is possibly TRBD1 (5 bases). The V and J ends lost 3 bases and 7 bases respectively, with 13 bases between them. The germline gives CDR1 MDHEN, CDR2 SYDVKM. This CDR3 is built from 13 residues. Written as DNA, the CDR3 is TGTGCCAGCAGTTTGGACACCTTCGGAGAGCAGTACTTC. Amino acids: CASSLDTFGEQYF.

V and J are TRBV5-1 and TRBJ2-2; D is unclear. The length of the CDR3 is 14 residues. V lost 3 bases, J lost 3 bases, and 9 bases lay in between. The V gene's germline CDR1 is SGHRS and CDR2 YFSETQ. The CDR3 loop is CASSSGSYTGELFF. The CDR3 DNA reads as TGCGCCAGCAGCTCCGGGTCATACACCGGGGAGCTGTTTTTT.

The rearrangement joins TRBV7-8 to TRBJ1-5; D might be TRBD1 (5 bases). This CDR3 is 13 amino acids long. CDR1 is SGHVS, CDR2 FQNEAQ, per germline. CDR3: CASSPTEDQPQHF. The CDR3 bases are TGTGCTTCCAGCCCGACAGAAGATCAGCCCCAGCATTTT.

The J gene is TRBJ1-1, the V gene TRBV28; TRBD1 might be the D (5 bases). In germline, CDR1 is MDHEN, CDR2 SYDVKM. The V gene lost 4 bases and the J gene lost 2 bases, with 14 bases spanning the gap. The CDR3 sequence is 15 residues long. CDR3 bases: TGTGCCAGCAGTTCCCCCCAGGGCTTTAACACTGAAGCTTTCTTT. Its protein is CASSSPQGFNTEAFF.